This T cell receptor (beta chain) is drawn from a study of blood T cells in healthy people across ages. Study observations and caveats: Donors of long life had a larger count of naive CD4+ cells and greater diversity than aged donors. In older individuals, TCR beta diversity per million T cells was lower, falling roughly linearly with age.

Ranging in age from roughly 6 to 100, the donors were healthy Caucasian individuals from Russia. PBMCs, at least 6.5 million per sample, were isolated. In its sample, this clonotype was seen many times. The antigen is undetermined. With a J-beta primer mix and a sample-barcoded 5' primer, a second PCR ran about 7 to 12 cycles. One entry per CDR3 protein results from TCRdb running MiXCR on the 5' RACE reads. Counted here are 1,300,000 or so distinct CDR3 sequences, around 59% occurring once; the ten biggest clones make up 6.5% to 8.5%. The CDR3 covers 12 residues. Trimming removed 4 bases at V and 4 bases at J, with 7 bases between. The germline gives CDR1 SGHDT, CDR2 YYEEEE.

This sequence joins TRBV5-6 and TRBJ2-3; D is ambiguous. The sequence came from a man aged 18 to 35 in good health. The sample taken for sequencing was blood. DNA of the CDR3: TGTGCCAGCAGCCGATTCTCAGATACGCAGTATTTT. This gives the protein CASSRFSDTQYF.